The T cell receptor beta chain under discussion was sequenced for a study of shared clonotypes between healthy human individuals (dated by TCRdb to 2020 to 2021). Study-wide context: The cohort included three men and a couple of women between 18 and 49 years of age. Per donor, leukapheresis produced somewhere between about 0.8 and 9 billion PBMCs. To increase sequencing depth and limit assay-specific biases, different laboratories used diverse techniques to prepare libraries and sequence TCR repertoires. The study deeply sequenced blood TCR repertoires of several healthy adults to estimate repertoire size and the extent of clonotype sharing between individuals. The paper as a whole reports these results and caveats: Only blood was sampled, and tissue TCR repertoires likely differ from those in blood. Based on pairwise subsampling, the degree of clonotype sharing among donors was expected to be affected by sequencing depth. Because the study included a small number of donors, the genetic and exposure-history diversity represented was limited.

V is pared back by 2 bases and J by 9 bases, with 10 bases lying between the germline termini. From the cysteine up to the phenylalanine, the CDR3 has a length of 12 residues. The entry retains the CDR3 DNA only, 36 bases that are in frame from base 1. Looking up the germline V gene yields CDR1 ENHRY and CDR2 SYGVKD. Donors were healthy HIV-negative adults with no recently reported acute infections or vaccinations. Every donor was a Caucasian adult residing in Nashville, Tennessee, USA. For unsorted samples, about 90 million PBMCs were counted and genomic DNA was extracted with the QIAamp DNA Blood Mini kit. Blood was collected by leukapheresis, and PBMCs were isolated by Ficoll-Histopaque density gradient centrifugation and then cryopreserved in liquid nitrogen vapor phase. Using the deep immunoSEQ assay, TCR CDR3 regions were amplified from genomic DNA by multiplex PCR. Genomic DNA extracted from each cell subset was distributed evenly over all wells of several immunoSEQ 96-well plates, and each plate served as one replicate. For unsorted PBMC, approximately 310 ng genomic DNA, equal to about 29,000 T cell genomes, was loaded into each replicate PCR. Ten immunoSEQ deep assay plates were used to sequence the unsorted PBMC genomic DNA. Purified libraries were quantified with a Qubit 3.0 fluorometer, sized on a Bioanalyzer 2100, and re-quantified with the KAPA Library Quantification kit. Each immunoSEQ 96-well plate was sequenced on its own single-read 150-cycle Illumina NextSeq 550 flow cell. On the study's bioinformatics: Because the immunoSEQ output included only junctional sequences and no quality scores, the filtering could not be the same as the filtering used for full-length reads. Sequences were annotated with PyIR, a Python wrapper for IgBLAST v1.9, using IMGT germline references to assign V/J genes and CDR3. Reads were removed for weak V/J assignments (E-value above 1e-6), missing CDR3, stop codons, out-of-frame junctions, or ambiguous translated residues. V3J clonotypes were defined as sequences sharing the same inferred V gene, J gene, and CDR3 amino acid sequence. Percentage overlap between repertoires was calculated by dividing the number of shared unique clonotypes by the size of the smaller repertoire. Three approaches were used to assess repertoire richness: RTK rarefaction, the Chao1 estimator, and Recon v2.1 estimates of unobserved clonotypes. TCRdb provides this immuneACCESS table in a form limited to in-frame rearrangements. Some clones are lacking; in checked studies, under half of them reflect an unresolved V gene, and why the rest are absent is not known. For V, J and clone size, that table is used; D and trimming come from the DNA. A total of 520,000 or so clones appear in this sample, 79% of them only once. Over 10% of the sample goes to the ten largest clones.

As concerns this clone: This clone's antigen is unknown. No base-level quality is on record; no much larger clone is a single base apart.

The sample comprised PBMCs. The V and J segments used are TRBV10-3 and TRBJ2-5; the D gene is perhaps TRBD2, from 5 matching bases. The source is a woman aged 35 to 49 in good health. Some clones in this sample may be carry-over from other donors' samples. The DNA sequence reads TGTGCCATCAGTGAGGGCGGGCCGTCCCAGTACTTC. This is translated as CAISEGGPSQYF.